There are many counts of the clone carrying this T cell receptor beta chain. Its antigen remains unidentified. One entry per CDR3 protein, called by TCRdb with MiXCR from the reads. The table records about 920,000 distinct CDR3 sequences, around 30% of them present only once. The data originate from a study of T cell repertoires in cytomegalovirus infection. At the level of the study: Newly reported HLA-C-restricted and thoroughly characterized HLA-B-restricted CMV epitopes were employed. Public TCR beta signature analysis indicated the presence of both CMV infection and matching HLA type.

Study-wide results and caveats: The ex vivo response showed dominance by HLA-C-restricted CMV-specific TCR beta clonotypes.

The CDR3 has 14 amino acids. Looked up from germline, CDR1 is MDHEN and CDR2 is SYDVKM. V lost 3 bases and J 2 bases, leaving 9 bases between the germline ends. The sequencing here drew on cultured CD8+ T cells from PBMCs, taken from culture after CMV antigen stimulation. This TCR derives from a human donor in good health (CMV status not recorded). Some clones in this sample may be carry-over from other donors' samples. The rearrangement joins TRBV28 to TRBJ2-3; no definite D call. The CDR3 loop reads CASSFGFSTDTQYF. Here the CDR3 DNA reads TGTGCCAGCAGTTTTGGGTTTTCCACAGATACGCAGTATTTT.